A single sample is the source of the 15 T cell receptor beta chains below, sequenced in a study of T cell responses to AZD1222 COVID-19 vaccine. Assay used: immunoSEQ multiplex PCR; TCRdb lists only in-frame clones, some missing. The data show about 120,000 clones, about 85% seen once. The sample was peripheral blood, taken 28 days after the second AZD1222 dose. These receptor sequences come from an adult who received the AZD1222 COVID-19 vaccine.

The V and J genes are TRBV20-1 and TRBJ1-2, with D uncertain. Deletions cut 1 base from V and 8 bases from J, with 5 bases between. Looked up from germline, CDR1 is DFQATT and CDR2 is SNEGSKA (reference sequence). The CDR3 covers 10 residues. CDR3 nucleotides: TGCAGTGCTAGAGTATCCGGCTACACCTTC. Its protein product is CSARVSGYTF.

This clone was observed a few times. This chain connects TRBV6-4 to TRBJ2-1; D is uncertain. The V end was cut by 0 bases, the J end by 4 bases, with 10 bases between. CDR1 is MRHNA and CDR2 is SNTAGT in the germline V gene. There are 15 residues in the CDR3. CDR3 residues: CASSDSLGSYNEQFF. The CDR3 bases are TGTGCCAGCAGTGACTCATTAGGGTCTTACAATGAGCAGTTCTTC.

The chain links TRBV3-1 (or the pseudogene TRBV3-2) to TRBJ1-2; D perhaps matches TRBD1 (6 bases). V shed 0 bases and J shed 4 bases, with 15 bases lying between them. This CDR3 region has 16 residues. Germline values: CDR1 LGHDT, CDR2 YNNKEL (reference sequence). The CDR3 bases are TGTGCCAGCAGCCAAGATCTTACCGCCAGGGGCTATGGCTACACCTTC. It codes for CASSQDLTARGYGYTF.

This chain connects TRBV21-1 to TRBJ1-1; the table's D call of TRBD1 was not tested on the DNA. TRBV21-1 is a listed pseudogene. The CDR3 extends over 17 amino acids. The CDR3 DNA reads TGTGCCAGCAGCAAAGCGAATACTTCGGACAGGAACACTGAAGCTTTCTTT. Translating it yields CASSKANTSDRNTEAFF.

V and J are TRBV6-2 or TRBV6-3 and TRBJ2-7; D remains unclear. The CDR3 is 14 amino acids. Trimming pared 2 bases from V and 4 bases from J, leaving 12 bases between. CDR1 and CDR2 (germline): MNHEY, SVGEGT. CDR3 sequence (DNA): TGTGCCAGCAGTTACCTAAGGGCCGGATACGAGCAGTACTTC. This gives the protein CASSYLRAGYEQYF.

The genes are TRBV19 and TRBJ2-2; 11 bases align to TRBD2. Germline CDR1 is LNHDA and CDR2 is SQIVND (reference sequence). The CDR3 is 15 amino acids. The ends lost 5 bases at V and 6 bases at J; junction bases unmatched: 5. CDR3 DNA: TGTGCCAGTAGTCCTCTAGCGGGGGGCTCCGGGGAGCTGTTTTTT. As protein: CASSPLAGGSGELFF.

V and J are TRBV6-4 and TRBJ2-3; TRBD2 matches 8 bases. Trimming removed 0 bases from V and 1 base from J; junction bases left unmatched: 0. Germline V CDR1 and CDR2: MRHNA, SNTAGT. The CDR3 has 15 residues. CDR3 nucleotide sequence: TGTGCCAGCAGTGACTCTAGCGGGGGCACAGATACGCAGTATTTT. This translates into CASSDSSGGTDTQYF.

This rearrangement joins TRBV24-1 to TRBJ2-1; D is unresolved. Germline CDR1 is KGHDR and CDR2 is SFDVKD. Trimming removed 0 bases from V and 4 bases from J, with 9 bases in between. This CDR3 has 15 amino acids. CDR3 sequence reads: CATSDLQSAYNEQFF. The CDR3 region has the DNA TGTGCCACCAGTGATTTGCAAAGTGCTTACAATGAGCAGTTCTTC.

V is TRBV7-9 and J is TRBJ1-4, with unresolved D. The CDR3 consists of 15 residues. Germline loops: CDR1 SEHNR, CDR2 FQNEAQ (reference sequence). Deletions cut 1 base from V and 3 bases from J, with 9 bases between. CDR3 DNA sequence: TGTGCCAGCAGCTTAGGAAGAGGTTCTAATGAAAAACTGTTTTTT. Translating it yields CASSLGRGSNEKLFF.

This chain's CDR3 is CASSSPGQGVYEQYF. As DNA, the CDR3 is TGTGCCAGCAGTTCCCCGGGACAGGGGGTCTACGAGCAGTACTTC. The chain couples TRBV6-5 to TRBJ2-7; 11 bases match TRBD1. V trimming: 4 bases; J trimming: 3 bases; junction bases outside the gene matches: 5. The CDR3 has 15 residues. Germline-derived CDR1 and CDR2 are MNHEY and SVGAGI.

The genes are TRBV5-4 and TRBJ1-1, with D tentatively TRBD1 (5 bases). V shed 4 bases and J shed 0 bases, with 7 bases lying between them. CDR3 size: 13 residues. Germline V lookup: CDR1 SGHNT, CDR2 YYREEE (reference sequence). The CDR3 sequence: CASSPGLNTEAFF. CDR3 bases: TGTGCCAGCAGCCCGGGGCTGAACACTGAAGCTTTCTTT.

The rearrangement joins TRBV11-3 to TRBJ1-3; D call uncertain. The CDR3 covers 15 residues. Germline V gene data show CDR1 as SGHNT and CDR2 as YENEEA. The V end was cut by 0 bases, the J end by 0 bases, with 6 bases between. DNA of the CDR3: TGTGCCAGCAGCTTAGAGTCAGTCTCTGGAAACACCATATATTTT. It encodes CASSLESVSGNTIYF.

CDR3 in amino acids: CASSIRLSTDTQYF. Here the CDR3 DNA reads TGTGCCAGTAGTATTCGGTTGAGCACAGATACGCAGTATTTT. V and J are TRBV19 and TRBJ2-3; D unclear. The germline V and J ends were trimmed by 3 bases and 0 bases, with 7 bases remaining between them. Germline lookup yields CDR1 LNHDA and CDR2 SQIVND (reference sequence). The CDR3 runs to 14 residues.

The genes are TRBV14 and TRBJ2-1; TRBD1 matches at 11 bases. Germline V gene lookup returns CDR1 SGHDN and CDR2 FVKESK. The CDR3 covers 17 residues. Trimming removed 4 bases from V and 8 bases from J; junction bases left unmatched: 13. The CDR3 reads CASSLDRGRDWVDEQFF. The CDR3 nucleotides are TGTGCCAGCAGCCTGGACAGGGGGCGGGATTGGGTAGATGAGCAGTTCTTC. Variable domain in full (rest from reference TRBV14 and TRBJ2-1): EAGVTQFPSHSVIEKGQTVTLRCDPISGHDNLYWYRRVMGKEIKFLLHFVKESKQDESGMPNNRFLAERTGGTYSTLKVQPAELEDSGVYFCASSLDRGRDWVDEQFFGPGTRLTVL.

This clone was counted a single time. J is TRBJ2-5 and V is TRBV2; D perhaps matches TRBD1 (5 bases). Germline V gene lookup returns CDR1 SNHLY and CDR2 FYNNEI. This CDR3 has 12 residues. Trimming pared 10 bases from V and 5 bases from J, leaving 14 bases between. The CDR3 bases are TGTGCCATGCGCAGGGTGTTGGAGACCCAGTACTTC. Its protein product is CAMRRVLETQYF.